This TCR beta chain was sequenced during a study of blood T cell repertoires in COVID-19. Across the study: The United States, Italy and Spain supplied acute and convalescent COVID-19 samples.

As processed by the authors: Reference gene primer amplification gave estimated nucleated cell counts. Produced via immunoSEQ multiplex PCR; TCRdb's table is partial and in-frame only. From that table come the V and J calls and clone size; the DNA was used to work out D and trimming. The table lists about 78,000 clones, 84% of them singletons. The CDR3 runs 11 residues. Germline CDR1 reads MDHEN; CDR2 reads SYDVKM. With 6 bases removed from V and 8 bases from J, the gap between germline ends came to 7 bases. The sample consisted of peripheral blood. The rearrangement joins TRBV28 to TRBJ2-2, with D possibly matching TRBD1 (6 bases). The source is a man in his fifties with acute or convalescent COVID-19. The CDR3, as DNA: TGTGCCAGCAGCCAGGGGGGGGAGCTGTTTTTT. Its protein product is CASSQGGELFF. The full variable domain, completed using reference TRBV28 and TRBJ2-2, is DVKVTQSSRYLVKRTGEKVFLECVQDMDHENMFWYRQDPGLGLRLIYFSYDVKMKEKGDIPEGYSVSREKKERFSLILESASTNQTSMYLCASSQGGELFFGEGSRLTVL.